This T cell receptor (beta chain) comes out of a study of T-cell memory formation after mild COVID-19. Whole-study findings and limits: Prior to infection, memory already included some responding clones, suggesting cross-reactive memory joined. CD4+ clones that contracted lay mainly in CM and EM; CD8+ ones lay in EMRA.

Trimming took off 0 bases at V and 9 bases at J, with 6 bases between the two ends. Germline CDR1 and CDR2: MNHEY and SVGEGT. This CDR3 contains 13 residues. MiXCR was run by TCRdb on the 5' RACE reads, yielding one entry per CDR3 protein. The table includes about 560,000 distinct CDR3 sequences, approximately 15% detected once. Remarks on this clonotype: What it recognizes is unknown.

The source material was PBMCs or a T cell subset sorted from them (not recorded which). The chain links TRBV6-2 or TRBV6-3 to TRBJ1-6, with unresolved D. This clonotype was obtained from an adult woman who had mild COVID-19 (a few samples of this study predate the infection). Cell type and time point are not known. The DNA for the CDR3 is TGTGCCAGCAGTTACTCTTCAGTTTCACCCCTCCACTTT. Protein: CASSYSSVSPLHF.